The 21 T cell receptor beta chains given below trace back to one sample, sequenced in a study of technical replicates of blood from several donors. Produced via immunoSEQ multiplex PCR; TCRdb's table is partial and in-frame only. The sample has about 94,000 clones; 95% are singletons. The source material was T cells isolated from PBMCs. These receptors originate from a human donor in good health.

The V call is TRBV4-1, the J call TRBJ2-3; the D gene is possibly TRBD2 (5 bases). The CDR3 has 15 residues. CDR1 is MGHRA, CDR2 YSYEKL, per germline. V shed 0 bases and J shed 8 bases, with 15 bases lying between them. CDR3 loop: CASSQDATSGITQYF. The CDR3, as DNA: TGCGCCAGCAGCCAAGATGCTACGTCCGGGATTACGCAGTATTTT.

V and J are TRBV18 and TRBJ2-1; D possibly corresponds to TRBD2 (5 bases). CDR1 is KGHSH, CDR2 LQKENI, per germline. This CDR3 comprises 14 residues. V gave up 3 bases and J gave up 4 bases, with 10 bases separating them. CDR3: CASSPPSGYNEQFF. The DNA for the CDR3 is TGTGCCAGCTCACCCCCCTCGGGGTACAATGAGCAGTTCTTC.

The chain links TRBV19 to TRBJ2-6, with D possibly TRBD2 on 7 matching bases. This CDR3 comprises 17 residues. V was pared by 1 base and J by 0 bases, with 10 bases between. The V gene's germline CDR1 is LNHDA and CDR2 SQIVND (reference sequence). CDR3 bases: TGTGCCAGTAGTATAGCGGGGGGCAGCTCTGGGGCCAACGTCCTGACTTTC. As protein: CASSIAGGSSGANVLTF.

The chain joins TRBV11-2 to TRBJ2-5, with 7 bases that match TRBD1. The CDR3 contains 19 residues. Germline CDR1 SGHAT, CDR2 FQNNGV. Trimming took 0 bases from V and 3 from J; bases not matched to a gene: 16. CDR3: CASSLDVHLEDRIEETQYF. In DNA, the CDR3 is TGTGCCAGCAGCTTAGACGTGCATCTCGAGGACAGGATTGAAGAGACCCAGTACTTC. Variable domain in full (rest from reference TRBV11-2 and TRBJ2-5): EAGVAQSPRYKIIEKRQSVAFWCNPISGHATLYWYQQILGQGPKLLIQFQNNGVVDDSQLPKDRFSAERLKGVDSTLKIQPAKLEDSAVYLCASSLDVHLEDRIEETQYFGPGTRLLVL.

The chain is built from TRBV13 and TRBJ2-7; 8 bases map to TRBD1. Germline CDR1 reads PRHDT; CDR2 reads FYEKMQ (reference sequence). CDR3 size: 19 residues. V shed 5 bases, J shed 3 bases, and the junction held 21 bases outside the gene matches. CDR3 bases: TGTGCCAGCAGCGAATATCGGAACCGCGCGGGACAGGTCCTCTACGAGCAGTACTTC. It is translated as CASSEYRNRAGQVLYEQYF.

The CDR3 loop reads CASRPGGTAKETQYF. CDR3 nucleotides: TGCGCCAGCCGCCCAGGGGGGACAGCCAAAGAGACCCAGTACTTC. The J gene is TRBJ2-5, the V gene TRBV5-1, with D tentatively TRBD1 (7 bases). V was shortened by 7 bases and J by 3 bases, with 19 bases between the two germline ends. The CDR3 has 15 amino acids. CDR1 is SGHRS and CDR2 is YFSETQ in the germline V gene.

V is TRBV30 and J is TRBJ2-7; a weak D match, TRBD2 (6 bases). This CDR3 is 13 amino acids long. Germline loops: CDR1 GTSNPN, CDR2 SVGIG (reference sequence). Trimming cost V 8 bases and J 3 bases, with 17 bases left between them. The CDR3 sequence: CAGNRDSRYEQYF. Here the CDR3 DNA reads TGTGCCGGTAACCGGGACTCCCGCTACGAGCAGTACTTC.

The gene calls are TRBV7-8 and TRBJ2-3, with TRBD2 identical over 8 bases. CDR3 length: 17 residues. Germline V gene sequence: CDR1 SGHVS, CDR2 FQNEAQ. V lost 0 bases and J lost 6; bases outside the gene matches: 11. CDR3 sequence: CASSLAHGGGAVDTQYF. The CDR3 region has the DNA TGTGCCAGCAGCTTAGCCCACGGGGGGGGCGCGGTGGATACGCAGTATTTT.

This sequence joins TRBV11-3 and TRBJ2-1; TRBD1 agrees at 11 bases. V lost 1 base, J lost 3 bases, and 2 bases stayed unmatched. Germline CDR1 and CDR2: SGHNT and YENEEA. The CDR3 covers 16 residues. For the CDR3, the DNA is TGTGCCAGCAGCTTAGCCGGGACAGGGGGCTACAATGAGCAGTTCTTC. Translating gives CASSLAGTGGYNEQFF.

V and J are TRBV28 and TRBJ2-3, with 10 nucleotides matching TRBD2. Germline V gene sequence: CDR1 MDHEN, CDR2 SYDVKM. The CDR3 is made up of 17 amino acids. V was pared by 3 bases and J by 2 bases, with 8 bases of the junction left unmatched. CDR3 DNA: TGTGCCAGCAGTTTGGGACTAGCGCAAGACCTCACAGATACGCAGTATTTT. Residues: CASSLGLAQDLTDTQYF.

Comment on this clone: No conserved phenylalanine or tryptophan is present at the end of the CDR3, so a read error is the likely explanation. This sequence joins TRBV2 and TRBJ1-2, with D possibly matching TRBD1 (6 bases). The germline gives CDR1 SNHLY, CDR2 FYNNEI. Trimming took off 7 bases at V and 5 bases at J, with 26 bases between the two ends. This CDR3 is built from 17 residues. CDR3 DNA sequence: TGTGCCAGCACCCTCGAGGGGGGGAAGGATGCCGGGTATGGCTACACCCTC. This translates into CASTLEGGKDAGYGYTL.

The rearrangement uses TRBV21-1 and TRBJ2-7; TRBD2, the D gene given by the table, was not confirmed from the DNA. TRBV21-1 counts as a pseudogene. This CDR3 has 13 amino acids. CDR3 loop: CASSPQEVYEQYF. The CDR3 coding sequence is TGTGCCAGCAGCCCCCAGGAGGTATACGAGCAGTACTTC.

This chain links TRBV21-1 with TRBJ2-4; the DNA was not compared with TRBD2, the D call given in the table. TRBV21-1 is labeled a pseudogene. The CDR3 totals 15 residues. The chain's CDR3 is CASYPIGVAKNIQYF. CDR3 DNA sequence: TGTGCCAGCTATCCCATCGGGGTAGCCAAAAACATTCAGTACTTC.

V usage is TRBV4-2 and J usage is TRBJ2-7; D is perhaps TRBD1 (6 bases). Germline values: CDR1 LGHNA, CDR2 YNFKEQ. CDR3 size: 16 residues. Trimming stripped 5 bases from V and 4 bases from J, with 21 bases between. The CDR3 DNA follows: TGTGCCAGCAGCTCCTTGGCGGACAGCGCTAGGTACGAGCAGTACTTC. It codes for CASSSLADSARYEQYF.

The chain is built from TRBV19 and TRBJ1-5, with D possibly TRBD1 on 6 matching bases. Trimming left V 8 bases short and J 0 bases short, with 23 bases between. CDR1 LNHDA and CDR2 SQIVND come from the germline V gene (reference sequence). The CDR3 extends over 18 amino acids. The CDR3 region has the DNA TGTGCCAGTGGGTCGCACAGGGTCTTTGCTTATAGCAATCAGCCCCAGCATTTT. Protein: CASGSHRVFAYSNQPQHF.

The chain recombines TRBV28 with TRBJ1-5; TRBD1 might be the D (6 bases). There are 16 residues in the CDR3. From germline, CDR1 is MDHEN and CDR2 SYDVKM. The V gene lost 3 bases and the J gene lost 6 bases, with 18 bases spanning the gap. This CDR3 is CASSLGGAPPAQPQHF. DNA for the CDR3: TGTGCCAGCAGTTTGGGGGGGGCCCCACCGGCTCAGCCCCAGCATTTT.

The table lists this clone with many counts. The chain has TRBV28 and TRBJ2-7; 7 nucleotides align to TRBD2. CDR1 and CDR2 (germline): MDHEN, SYDVKM. J gave up 2 bases and V 6 bases, and 4 bases lay outside the gene matches. CDR3 length: 13 amino acids. Written as DNA, the CDR3 is TGTGCCAGCAGGATAGCGGGCCCCTACGAGCAGTACTTC. It yields the protein CASRIAGPYEQYF.

This clone was seen just once. CDR3 amino acids: CASSLALADTREQYF. The CDR3 bases are TGCGCCAGCAGCTTGGCACTAGCGGATACCCGGGAGCAGTACTTC. V and J are TRBV5-1 and TRBJ2-7; 8 bases fit TRBD2. The V gene's germline CDR1 is SGHRS and CDR2 YFSETQ. Trimming removed 0 bases from V and 7 bases from J; junction bases left unmatched: 9. This CDR3 has 15 residues.

The chain has TRBV9 and TRBJ2-1; D might be TRBD1 (6 bases). The CDR3 extends over 16 amino acids. Germline loops: CDR1 SGDLS, CDR2 YYNGEE. V was cut by 0 bases and J by 0 bases, with 10 bases left in between. The CDR3 is CASSVEGQISYNEQFF. The CDR3 bases are TGTGCCAGCAGCGTAGAGGGACAAATCTCCTACAATGAGCAGTTCTTC. The entire variable domain, with the rest obtained from reference TRBV9 and TRBJ2-1, is as follows: DSGVTQTPKHLITATGQRVTLRCSPRSGDLSVYWYQQSLDQGLQFLIQYYNGEERAKGNILERFSAQQFPDLHSELNLSSLELGDSALYFCASSVEGQISYNEQFFGPGTRLTVL.

This clone was seen just once. The chain carries TRBV7-9 and TRBJ2-7; D is possibly TRBD2 (5 bases). Germline CDR1 reads SEHNR; CDR2 reads FQNEAQ (reference sequence). V was shortened by 4 bases and J by 4 bases, with 14 bases between the two germline ends. This CDR3 is 14 amino acids long. The CDR3 DNA follows: TGTGCCAGCAGCTCGGGGAAAAACCCTTACGAGCAGTACTTC. Its protein product is CASSSGKNPYEQYF.

This clone has more than one count but fewer than ten. The chain recombines TRBV6-6 with TRBJ2-1; the D gene is possibly TRBD1 (7 bases). Deletions cut 6 bases from V and 6 bases from J, with 21 bases between. Germline assignment: CDR1 MNHNY and CDR2 SVGAGI (reference sequence). The CDR3 extends over 16 amino acids. CDR3 sequence (DNA): TGTGCCAGCAGATTACTAGCAGGGGGGCTAGGCAATGAGCAGTTCTTC. Amino acids: CASRLLAGGLGNEQFF.